The 30 T cell receptor beta chains in this list originate from one sample, sequenced in a study of blood T cells in healthy people across ages (dated by TCRdb to about 2015). The library was made by 5' RACE. The sequencer listed for this sample is Illumina HiSeq 2500. A second PCR of about 6 to 12 cycles was run with a J-beta primer mix and a sample-barcoded 5' primer. TCRdb reanalyzed the raw reads on its own, using fastp at Q25 for trimming and MiXCR for clone calling, and kept in-frame beta chains. Entries are consolidated by CDR3 protein sequence, retaining the most common genes and DNA. The sample table shows hundreds of thousands of distinct CDR3 sequences, and 32% are seen once. 15% of the sample is taken by the ten largest. The source material was blood. Source of these receptors: a woman over 75 in good health. Donor details come from another sample of the same person, matched by shared clones.

This clonotype was detected ten times or more. This chain uses TRBV13 with TRBJ1-5; D remains unclear. Germline V gives CDR1 PRHDT, CDR2 FYEKMQ (reference sequence). Trimming removed 2 bases at V and 4 bases at J, with 3 bases between. The CDR3 covers 12 residues. The CDR3 region is CASSLPNQPQHF. DNA for the CDR3: TGTGCCAGCAGCTTACCTAATCAGCCCCAGCATTTT.

This clonotype was found many times. This chain uses TRBV19 with TRBJ2-1; 12 positions match TRBD2. Germline assignment: CDR1 LNHDA and CDR2 SQIVND (reference sequence). The CDR3 covers 17 residues. Losses at the gene ends were 4 bases for V and 5 bases for J; bases not matched to a gene: 9. The CDR3 sequence is CASSTSSGGALDNEQFF. The CDR3 nucleotides are TGTGCCAGTAGTACATCTAGCGGGGGGGCCCTCGACAATGAGCAGTTCTTC.

This chain joins TRBV20-1 and TRBJ2-7; 11 nucleotides line up with TRBD2. This CDR3 comprises 14 residues. V lost 5 bases and J lost 7; bases outside the gene matches: 10. Germline lookup yields CDR1 DFQATT and CDR2 SNEGSKA (reference sequence). The CDR3 region is CSAGTSGSGREQYF. CDR3 in DNA: TGCAGTGCTGGAACTAGCGGGAGCGGGAGGGAGCAGTACTTC.

The rearrangement joins TRBV9 to TRBJ2-1; D is undetermined. The germline V and J ends were trimmed by 5 bases and 8 bases, with 17 bases remaining between them. Germline values: CDR1 SGDLS, CDR2 YYNGEE. The CDR3 has 14 residues. CDR3 sequence reads: CASSARGKQDEQFF. As DNA, the CDR3 is TGTGCCAGCAGTGCAAGAGGAAAGCAGGATGAGCAGTTCTTC.

This clonotype was counted ten times or more. The rearrangement links TRBV9 to TRBJ2-5, with 10 bases matching TRBD2. Germline trimming cut 0 bases from V and 2 bases from J; bases unmatched to any gene: 4. The CDR3 totals 16 residues. Germline values: CDR1 SGDLS, CDR2 YYNGEE. CDR3 protein: CASSVEIAGGQETQYF. As DNA, the CDR3 is TGTGCCAGCAGCGTAGAAATAGCGGGGGGACAAGAGACCCAGTACTTC.

This clonotype was detected a few times. A single base separates this from a much larger clone, so it may be a read error. V usage is TRBV11-2 and J usage is TRBJ2-5; D is undetermined. The CDR3 is 15 amino acids. The V gene's germline CDR1 is SGHAT and CDR2 FQNNGV. CDR3 sequence reads: CASSLEFSSLEAQYF. Here the CDR3 DNA reads TGTGCCAGCAGCTTAGAGTTTTCGTCGTTAGAGGCCCAGTACTTC. The full variable domain, completed using reference TRBV11-2 and TRBJ2-5, is EAGVAQSPRYKIIEKRQSVAFWCNPISGHATLYWYQQILGQGPKLLIQFQNNGVVDDSQLPKDRFSAERLKGVDSTLKIQPAKLEDSAVYLCASSLEFSSLEAQYFGPGTRLLVL.

This clonotype has just a few counts. Mismatch with germline at one junction end may stem from a read error. The chain has TRBV5-1 and TRBJ1-4; D is unclear. Germline CDR1 and CDR2: SGHRS and YFSETQ. The CDR3 runs to 16 residues. CDR3 in amino acids: CAGSLDASATNEKLFF. The CDR3 coding sequence is TGCGCCGGCAGCTTGGACGCAAGTGCAACTAATGAAAAACTGTTTTTT. The complete variable domain, with remaining parts taken from reference TRBV5-1 and TRBJ1-4, reads KAGVTQTPRYLIKTRGQQVTLSCSPISGHRSVSWYQQTPGQGLQFLFEYFSETQRNKGNFPGRFSGRQFSNSRSEMNVSTLELGDSALYLCAGSLDASATNEKLFFGSGTQLSVL.

The gene calls are TRBV13 and TRBJ2-4; 7 bases align to TRBD1. The DNA matches TRBJ2-7 better at its end, which makes the J call doubtful. CDR3 size: 16 residues. Germline CDR1 PRHDT, CDR2 FYEKMQ (reference sequence). The CDR3 spells CASSTPQGGRAYEQYF. The CDR3 DNA follows: TGTGCCAGCAGCACACCACAAGGGGGCCGTGCCTACGAGCAGTACTTC.

This clonotype was detected many times. In DNA, the CDR3 is TGTGCCAGCAGGAGGACGGTGAGATCCTATAATTCACCCCTCCACTTT. Its protein is CASRRTVRSYNSPLHF. The chain is built from TRBV6-5 and TRBJ1-6; D not resolved. In germline, CDR1 is MNHEY, CDR2 SVGAGI. Between the trimmed V and J ends, which lost 6 bases and 1 base, there was a span of 13 bases. This CDR3 spans 16 amino acids.

This clonotype was found many times. The chain combines TRBV7-3 with TRBJ2-3, with a tentative D call TRBD2 (5 bases). In germline, CDR1 is SGHTA, CDR2 FQGTGA. V lost 5 bases to trimming and J lost 0 bases, with 12 bases between them. This CDR3 comprises 15 residues. Here the CDR3 DNA reads TGTGCCAGCAGCCCGACCCGGACTAGCACAGATACGCAGTATTTT. Residues: CASSPTRTSTDTQYF.

As for this clonotype: It may be a read error: a sequence one base away is much more abundant. The CDR3 ends on some other residue instead of the conserved phenylalanine or tryptophan, so this is likely a read error. The V and J genes are TRBV6-5 and TRBJ1-4; a weak D match, TRBD1 (5 bases). The CDR3 consists of 15 residues. The V gene's germline CDR1 is MNHEY and CDR2 SVGAGI. The ends were cut back, 2 bases at V and 7 bases at J, with 14 bases in the middle. The CDR3 spells CASSYDSHQGEKLFL. CDR3 DNA sequence: TGTGCCAGCAGTTACGATTCTCACCAGGGTGAAAAACTGTTTTTG.

The rearrangement joins TRBV7-2 to TRBJ2-3; tentative D call: TRBD2 (6 bases). This CDR3 has 14 residues. V lost 5 bases and J 6 bases, leaving 15 bases between the germline ends. Looked up from germline, CDR1 is SGHTA and CDR2 is FQGNSA. The CDR3 region is CASSARLGVDTQYF. CDR3 DNA sequence: TGTGCCAGCAGCGCCCGACTAGGGGTGGATACGCAGTATTTT.

This clonotype has ten or more counts. This rearrangement joins TRBV5-1 to TRBJ2-3; 10 nucleotides line up with TRBD2. V trimming: 2 bases; J trimming: 1 base; junction bases outside the gene matches: 7. Germline V gene data show CDR1 as SGHRS and CDR2 as YFSETQ. The length of the CDR3 is 17 residues. CDR3 in amino acids: CASSFDSGGLGTDTQYF. DNA for the CDR3: TGCGCCAGCAGCTTTGATAGCGGGGGGCTCGGCACAGATACGCAGTATTTT.

This clonotype was observed many times. V gene TRBV9 combines with J gene TRBJ2-1, with 11 bases that match TRBD2. Germline lookup yields CDR1 SGDLS and CDR2 YYNGEE. The CDR3 sequence is 16 residues long. Unmatched junction bases numbered 11, after V lost 3 bases and J lost 9 bases. CDR3 nucleotides: TGTGCCAGCAGCGGCCGACCTAGCGGGGGGTACGGTGAGCAGTTCTTC. Protein sequence: CASSGRPSGGYGEQFF. Full variable domain (outside the CDR3, taken from reference TRBV9 and TRBJ2-1): DSGVTQTPKHLITATGQRVTLRCSPRSGDLSVYWYQQSLDQGLQFLIQYYNGEERAKGNILERFSAQQFPDLHSELNLSSLELGDSALYFCASSGRPSGGYGEQFFGPGTRLTVL.

This clonotype was seen at least ten times. The genes are TRBV20-1 and TRBJ2-7; no reliable D call. With 6 bases removed from V and 3 bases from J, the gap between germline ends came to 12 bases. Germline V CDR1 and CDR2: DFQATT, SNEGSKA (reference sequence). This CDR3 spans 12 amino acids. This chain's CDR3 is CSAAPTSYEQYF. CDR3 nucleotides: TGCAGTGCCGCACCTACGAGCTACGAGCAGTACTTC.

Only one count was recorded for this clonotype. The chain has TRBV7-2 and TRBJ2-7, with 8 bases fitting TRBD2. This CDR3 has 14 residues. Trimming at V came to 8 bases and at J to 6 bases, leaving 12 bases not matched to a gene. Germline V lookup: CDR1 SGHTA, CDR2 FQGNSA. The CDR3 coding sequence is TGTGCCAGCGGTTTCGAGTGGGCGGGGGGCGAGCAGTACTTC. Its protein product is CASGFEWAGGEQYF.

This clonotype was counted ten times or more. The CDR3 spells CASRQRQGGALSPLHF. CDR3 in DNA: TGTGCCAGCAGGCAACGCCAGGGAGGGGCCCTTTCACCCCTCCACTTT. The V gene is TRBV14, the J gene TRBJ1-6; perhaps TRBD1 as D (5 bases). The CDR3 is made up of 16 amino acids. V lost 6 bases and J 9 bases, leaving 21 bases between the germline ends. Germline CDR1 SGHDN, CDR2 FVKESK.

V usage is TRBV24-1 and J usage is TRBJ2-3; possible D gene TRBD2, 5 bases. The V and J ends lost 7 bases and 3 bases respectively, with 10 bases between them. The CDR3 has 13 residues. The germline gives CDR1 KGHDR, CDR2 SFDVKD. CDR3 residues: CATRDSGTDTQYF. The CDR3, as DNA: TGTGCCACCAGGGACTCGGGGACAGATACGCAGTATTTT.

Points on this clonotype: This may arise from a read error, as a much more abundant clone is one base away. V and J are TRBV20-1 and TRBJ2-7; TRBD1 is a possible D gene (5 bases). There are 13 residues in the CDR3. Germline V gene data show CDR1 as DFQATT and CDR2 as SNEGSKA (reference sequence). The ends were cut back, 6 bases at V and 0 bases at J, with 12 bases in the middle. In DNA form, the CDR3 reads TGCAGTGCCCTCGCAGGGTACTCCTACGAGCAGTACTTC. Protein product: CSALAGYSYEQYF.

This clonotype was observed at least ten times. The chain uses TRBV12-3 or TRBV12-4 and TRBJ2-7; 7 nucleotides agree with TRBD1. The CDR3 sequence is 13 residues long. The ends lost 7 bases at V and 4 bases at J; junction bases unmatched: 7. CDR3 in amino acids: CASTKGQSYEQYF. CDR3 nucleotide sequence: TGTGCCAGCACGAAGGGACAGTCGTACGAGCAGTACTTC.

The chain joins TRBV15 to TRBJ2-4, with TRBD2 as a possible D gene (5 bases). This CDR3 comprises 14 residues. V lost 5 bases to trimming and J lost 0 bases, with 8 bases between them. Germline V gene data show CDR1 as LNHNV and CDR2 as YYDKDF (reference sequence). In DNA form, the CDR3 reads TGTGCCACCAGCCCAGGACTAGCCAAAAACATTCAGTACTTC. It is translated as CATSPGLAKNIQYF.

Comments on this clonotype: It may be a read error: a sequence one base away is much more abundant. V gene TRBV7-7 combines with J gene TRBJ2-7, with 15 bases identical to TRBD2. In germline, CDR1 is SSHAT, CDR2 FNYEAQ (reference sequence). This CDR3 is built from 17 residues. The CDR3 DNA is TGTGCTAGCAGCGTAGGCGGACTAGCGGGGGGGTTACTGCCCCAGTACTTC. It codes for CASSVGGLAGGLLPQYF.

On this clonotype itself: This may arise from a read error, as a much more abundant clone is one base away. The chain recombines TRBV3-1 with TRBJ2-1; no clear D. The germline V gene encodes CDR1 LGHDT and CDR2 YNNKEL (reference sequence). The CDR3 is 16 residues long. The CDR3 spells CASSQDILGQNNVQFF. In DNA, the CDR3 is TGTGCCAGCAGCCAAGACATACTGGGCCAAAACAATGTGCAGTTCTTC.

This clonotype was counted ten times or more. The J gene is TRBJ2-7, the V gene TRBV2, with D unresolved. Germline V gene sequence: CDR1 SNHLY, CDR2 FYNNEI. The CDR3 runs to 11 residues. V lost 6 bases, J lost 4 bases, and 7 bases lay in between. The CDR3 DNA reads TGTGCCAGCAGCCAGACTTACGAGCAGTACTTC. Amino acids: CASSQTYEQYF.

This clonotype was seen ten or more times. This chain links TRBV10-3 with TRBJ2-7; TRBD2 matches 9 bases. CDR3 length: 18 residues. The trim removed 0 bases at V and 4 bases at J, leaving 13 bases unmatched. Germline V gene data show CDR1 as ENHRY and CDR2 as SYGVKD. Here the CDR3 DNA reads TGTGCCATCAGTGAGTCACAGCGGGGGGCCGACCTCACGTACGAGCAGTACTTC. Its translation is CAISESQRGADLTYEQYF.

This clonotype was detected many times. The chain couples TRBV5-8 to TRBJ2-7; 12 nucleotides line up with TRBD2. V trimming: 3 bases; J trimming: 7 bases; junction bases outside the gene matches: 11. The CDR3 has 16 amino acids. Germline V gene data show CDR1 as SGHTS and CDR2 as YDEGEE. This chain's CDR3 is CASSSGLAGTLGEQYF. The CDR3 DNA follows: TGTGCCAGCAGCTCCGGACTAGCGGGGACCCTGGGGGAGCAGTACTTC.

In the case of this clonotype: A read error may explain this, as a much larger clone is one base away. The chain uses TRBV3-1 and TRBJ1-2, with D unclear. The germline CDR1 and CDR2 sequences are LGHDT and YNNKEL (reference sequence). This CDR3 is built from 16 residues. This CDR3 is CASSQDWGSANYDYTF. Here the CDR3 DNA reads TGTGCCAGCAGCCAAGATTGGGGATCGGCTAACTATGACTACACCTTC.

In this sample, this clonotype turned up many times. The chain uses TRBV24-1 and TRBJ2-1, with 8 positions matching TRBD2. The CDR3 loop spans 15 amino acids. The germline gives CDR1 KGHDR, CDR2 SFDVKD. V gave up 7 bases and J gave up 0 bases; unmatched junction bases: 4. The CDR3 loop reads CATSGGESSYNEQFF. The DNA for the CDR3 is TGTGCCACCAGCGGGGGGGAGAGCTCCTACAATGAGCAGTTCTTC.

This clonotype was seen only a few times. The V gene is TRBV7-9, the J gene TRBJ1-1; the D gene is possibly TRBD1 (5 bases). This CDR3 contains 16 residues. Germline CDR1 SEHNR, CDR2 FQNEAQ (reference sequence). Between the trimmed V and J ends, which lost 2 bases and 7 bases, there was a span of 20 bases. CDR3 protein: CASSLRDETVGFEAFF. In DNA, the CDR3 is TGTGCCAGCAGCTTAAGGGACGAGACAGTTGGATTTGAAGCTTTCTTT. The whole variable domain, filled in from reference TRBV7-9 and TRBJ1-1, reads DTGVSQNPRHKITKRGQNVTFRCDPISEHNRLYWYRQTLGQGPEFLTYFQNEAQLEKSRLLSDRFSAERPKGSFSTLEIQRTEQGDSAMYLCASSLRDETVGFEAFFGQGTRLTVV.

This clonotype occurred a few times. This chain connects TRBV6-1 to TRBJ1-1; D unresolved. The length of the CDR3 is 14 residues. V lost 1 base, J lost 1 base, and 7 bases lay in between. Germline lookup yields CDR1 MNHNS and CDR2 SASEGT. The CDR3 here is CASSEGMGNTEAFF. The CDR3 DNA reads TGTGCCAGCAGTGAAGGTATGGGGAACACTGAAGCTTTCTTT.